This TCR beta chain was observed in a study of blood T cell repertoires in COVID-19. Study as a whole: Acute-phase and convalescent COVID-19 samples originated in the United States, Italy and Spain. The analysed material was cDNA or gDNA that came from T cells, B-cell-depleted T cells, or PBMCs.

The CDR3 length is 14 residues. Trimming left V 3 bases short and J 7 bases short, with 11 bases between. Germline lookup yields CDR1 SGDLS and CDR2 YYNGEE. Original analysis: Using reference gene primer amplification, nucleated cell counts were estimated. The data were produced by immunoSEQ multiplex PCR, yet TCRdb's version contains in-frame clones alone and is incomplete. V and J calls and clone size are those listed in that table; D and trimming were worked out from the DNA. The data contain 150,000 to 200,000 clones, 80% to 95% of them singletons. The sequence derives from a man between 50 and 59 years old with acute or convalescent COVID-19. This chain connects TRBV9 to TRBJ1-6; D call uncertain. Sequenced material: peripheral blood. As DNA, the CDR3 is TGTGCCAGCAGCGCCCGACGGGTGAATTCACCCCTCCACTTT. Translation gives CASSARRVNSPLHF.